This passage covers 10 T cell receptor beta chains from one sample sequenced in a study of T cell responses to AZD1222 COVID-19 vaccine. Clones were read by immunoSEQ multiplex PCR, and TCRdb kept only the in-frame ones, dropping some. The table records 90,000 to 120,000 clones, about 90% of them present only once. Source: peripheral blood, taken on day 0 of AZD1222 vaccination. Receptors originate from an adult in good health.

V gene TRBV7-9 combines with J gene TRBJ1-1; D is unresolved. Germline V CDR1 and CDR2: SEHNR, FQNEAQ (reference sequence). The CDR3 extends over 13 amino acids. The V end was cut by 4 bases, the J end by 1 base, with 7 bases between. CDR3 loop: CASSWRRNTEAFF. The DNA for the CDR3 is TGTGCCAGCAGCTGGCGGAGGAACACTGAAGCTTTCTTT.

The CDR3 loop is CASSLNLAGGTEAFF. In nucleotides, the CDR3 is TGTGCCAGCAGCTTAAATCTCGCTGGGGGAACTGAAGCTTTCTTT. The chain employs TRBV7-2 and TRBJ1-1; D may be TRBD1 (5 bases). Germline V gives CDR1 SGHTA, CDR2 FQGNSA. The germline V and J ends were trimmed by 2 bases and 5 bases, with 15 bases remaining between them. The CDR3 spans 15 residues.

The rearrangement links TRBV24-1 to TRBJ2-3, with 7 bases matching TRBD1. With 9 bases clipped from V and 2 bases from J, the junction kept 10 bases outside the gene matches. Germline lookup yields CDR1 KGHDR and CDR2 SFDVKD. The CDR3 runs to 15 residues. Here the CDR3 DNA reads TGTGCCACCGGGCACCCAGGGGGACACACAGATACGCAGTATTTT. This sequence encodes CATGHPGGHTDTQYF.

The V call is TRBV19, the J call TRBJ1-1; tentative D call: TRBD1 (5 bases). Trimming took off 10 bases at V and 1 base at J, with 19 bases between the two ends. CDR1 is LNHDA, CDR2 SQIVND, per germline (reference sequence). This CDR3 contains 15 residues. The CDR3 is CATTAIDSKNTEAFF. Written as DNA, the CDR3 is TGTGCCACAACCGCCATAGACAGCAAGAACACTGAAGCTTTCTTT.

J is TRBJ1-2 and V is TRBV5-4; no clear D gene. The CDR3 spans 15 residues. The V and J ends lost 0 bases and 7 bases respectively, with 16 bases between them. Germline CDR1 SGHNT, CDR2 YYREEE (reference sequence). CDR3 DNA: TGTGCCAGCAGCTTGGTATCCCAGGACGGCCTTGGCTACACCTTC. Protein sequence: CASSLVSQDGLGYTF.

The chain couples TRBV6-1 to TRBJ1-1; D unclear. The CDR3 sequence is 13 residues long. V lost 2 bases to trimming and J lost 2 bases, with 6 bases between them. Germline V gives CDR1 MNHNS, CDR2 SASEGT. DNA for the CDR3: TGTGCCAGCAGTGAAATAACAAACACTGAAGCTTTCTTT. Protein product: CASSEITNTEAFF.

The chain couples TRBV10-2 to TRBJ1-5; D gene ambiguous. The V gene's germline CDR1 is WSHSY and CDR2 SAAADI. This CDR3 region has 13 residues. The V end was cut by 4 bases, the J end by 7 bases, with 11 bases between. This CDR3 reads CASSVGNGQPQHF. The CDR3, as DNA: TGCGCCAGCAGTGTAGGGAATGGGCAGCCCCAGCATTTT.

This clone has just a few counts. The chain carries TRBV15 and TRBJ2-7; D is unresolved. The V and J ends lost 0 bases and 5 bases respectively, with 14 bases between them. The CDR3 loop spans 15 amino acids. CDR1 is LNHNV and CDR2 is YYDKDF in the germline V gene (reference sequence). CDR3 sequence reads: CATSRDRRGVDEQYF. The CDR3 coding sequence is TGTGCCACCAGCAGAGATCGGCGTGGGGTCGACGAGCAGTACTTC.

This clone was detected only once. This chain connects TRBV3-1 (or the pseudogene TRBV3-2) to TRBJ2-7, with 8 bases that match TRBD2. This CDR3 has 17 amino acids. From germline, CDR1 is LGHDT and CDR2 YNNKEL (reference sequence). Losses at the gene ends were 1 base for V and 0 bases for J; bases not matched to a gene: 8. This CDR3 is CASSQAAGEYLSYEQYF. CDR3 coding DNA: TGTGCCAGCAGCCAAGCAGCGGGGGAGTACCTCTCCTACGAGCAGTACTTC.

The V call is TRBV7-9, the J call TRBJ1-2, with no clear D. The germline V gene has CDR1 SEHNR and CDR2 FQNEAQ (reference sequence). The V gene lost 2 bases and the J gene lost 5 bases, with 12 bases spanning the gap. The CDR3 totals 14 residues. The CDR3 bases are TGTGCCAGCAGCTTACAGGACTCCACATATGGCTACACCTTC. Its translation is CASSLQDSTYGYTF.